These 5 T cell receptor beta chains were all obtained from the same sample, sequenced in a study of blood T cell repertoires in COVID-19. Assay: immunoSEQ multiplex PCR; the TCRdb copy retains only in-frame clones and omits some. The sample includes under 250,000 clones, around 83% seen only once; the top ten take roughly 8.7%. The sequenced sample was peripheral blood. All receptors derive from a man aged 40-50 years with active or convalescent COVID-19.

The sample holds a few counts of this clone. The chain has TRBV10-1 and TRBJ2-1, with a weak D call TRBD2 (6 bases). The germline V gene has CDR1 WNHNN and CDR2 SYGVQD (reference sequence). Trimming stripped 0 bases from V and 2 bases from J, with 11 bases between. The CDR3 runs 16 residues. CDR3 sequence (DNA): TGCGCCAGCAGTGAGTCGGGGCGGGAAGCCTACAATGAGCAGTTCTTC. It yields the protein CASSESGREAYNEQFF.

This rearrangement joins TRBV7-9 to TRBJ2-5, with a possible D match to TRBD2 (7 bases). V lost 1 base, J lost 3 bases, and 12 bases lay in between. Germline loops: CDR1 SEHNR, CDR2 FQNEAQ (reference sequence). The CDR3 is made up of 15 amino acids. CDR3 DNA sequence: TGTGCCAGCAGCTTAGGTGTAGGGGGGGAAGAGACCCAGTACTTC. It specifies CASSLGVGGEETQYF.

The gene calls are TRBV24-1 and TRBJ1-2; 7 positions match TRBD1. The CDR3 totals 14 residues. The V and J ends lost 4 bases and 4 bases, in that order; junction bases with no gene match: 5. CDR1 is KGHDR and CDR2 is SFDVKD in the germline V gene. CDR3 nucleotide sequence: TGTGCCACCAGTGACCGCGGGACAGTCTATGGCTACACCTTC. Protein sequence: CATSDRGTVYGYTF.

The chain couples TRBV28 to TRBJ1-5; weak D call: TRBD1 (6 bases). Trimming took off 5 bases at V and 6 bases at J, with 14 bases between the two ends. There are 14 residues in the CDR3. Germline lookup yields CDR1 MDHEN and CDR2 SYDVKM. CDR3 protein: CASSPPDRTQPQHF. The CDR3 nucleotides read TGTGCCAGCAGTCCCCCCGACAGGACTCAGCCCCAGCATTTT.

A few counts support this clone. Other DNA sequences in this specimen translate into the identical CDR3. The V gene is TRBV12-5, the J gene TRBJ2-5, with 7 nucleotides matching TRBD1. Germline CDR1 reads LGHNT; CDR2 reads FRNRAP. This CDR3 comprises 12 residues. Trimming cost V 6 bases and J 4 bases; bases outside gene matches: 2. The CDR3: CASGRGRETQYF. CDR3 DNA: TGTGCTAGTGGGAGGGGGCGAGAGACCCAGTACTTC.